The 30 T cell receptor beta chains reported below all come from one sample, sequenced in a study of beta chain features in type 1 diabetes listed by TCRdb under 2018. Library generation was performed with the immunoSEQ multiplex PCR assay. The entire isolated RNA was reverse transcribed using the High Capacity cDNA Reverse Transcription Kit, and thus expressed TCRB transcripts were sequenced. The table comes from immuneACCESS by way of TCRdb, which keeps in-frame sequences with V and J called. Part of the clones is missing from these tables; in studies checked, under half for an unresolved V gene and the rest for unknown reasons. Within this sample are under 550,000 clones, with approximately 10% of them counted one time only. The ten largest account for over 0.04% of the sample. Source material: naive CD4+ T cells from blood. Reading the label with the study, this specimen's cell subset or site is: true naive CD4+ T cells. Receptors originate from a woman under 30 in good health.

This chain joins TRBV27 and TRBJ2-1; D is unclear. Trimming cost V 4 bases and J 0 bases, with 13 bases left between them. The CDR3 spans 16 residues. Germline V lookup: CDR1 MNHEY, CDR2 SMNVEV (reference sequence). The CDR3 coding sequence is TGTGCCAGCAGTTCCGACCGACGGAGCTCCTACAATGAGCAGTTCTTC. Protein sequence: CASSSDRRSSYNEQFF.

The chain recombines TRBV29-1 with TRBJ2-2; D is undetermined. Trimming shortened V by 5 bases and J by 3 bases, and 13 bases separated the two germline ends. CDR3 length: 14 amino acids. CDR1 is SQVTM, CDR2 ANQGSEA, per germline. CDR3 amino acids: CSVFLNLDTGELFF. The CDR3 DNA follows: TGCAGCGTTTTCCTGAACCTCGACACCGGGGAGCTGTTTTTT.

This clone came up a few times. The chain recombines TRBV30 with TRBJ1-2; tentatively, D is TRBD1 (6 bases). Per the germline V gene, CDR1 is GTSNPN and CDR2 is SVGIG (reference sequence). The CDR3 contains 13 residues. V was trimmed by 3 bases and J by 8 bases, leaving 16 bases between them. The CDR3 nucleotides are TGTGCCTGGAGAACCGCAGGGGCGTGGGGCTACACCTTC. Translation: CAWRTAGAWGYTF.

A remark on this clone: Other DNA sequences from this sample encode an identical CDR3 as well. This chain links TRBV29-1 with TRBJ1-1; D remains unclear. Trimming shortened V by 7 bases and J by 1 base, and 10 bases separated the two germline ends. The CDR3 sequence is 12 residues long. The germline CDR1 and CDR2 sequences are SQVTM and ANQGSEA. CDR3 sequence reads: CSGSSGNTEAFF. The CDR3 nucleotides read TGCAGCGGATCTAGTGGGAACACTGAAGCTTTCTTT.

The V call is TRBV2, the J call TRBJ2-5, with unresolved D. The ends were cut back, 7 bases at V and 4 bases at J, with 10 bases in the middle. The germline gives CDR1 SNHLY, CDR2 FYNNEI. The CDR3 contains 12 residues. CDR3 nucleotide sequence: TGTGCCAGCACTACGGACCGAGAGACCCAGTACTTC. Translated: CASTTDRETQYF.

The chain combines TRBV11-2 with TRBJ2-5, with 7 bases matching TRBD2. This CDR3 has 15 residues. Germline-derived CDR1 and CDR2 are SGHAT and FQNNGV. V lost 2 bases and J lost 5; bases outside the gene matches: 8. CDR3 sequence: CASSLNREGGETQYF. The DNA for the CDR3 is TGTGCCAGCAGCTTAAATCGCGAGGGAGGGGAGACCCAGTACTTC.

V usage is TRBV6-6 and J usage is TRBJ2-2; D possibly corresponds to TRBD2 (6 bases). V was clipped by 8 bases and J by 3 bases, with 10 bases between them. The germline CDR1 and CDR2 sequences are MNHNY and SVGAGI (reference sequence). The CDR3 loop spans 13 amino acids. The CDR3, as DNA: TGTGCCAGCGGAGGGATGTACACCGGGGAGCTGTTTTTT. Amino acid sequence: CASGGMYTGELFF.

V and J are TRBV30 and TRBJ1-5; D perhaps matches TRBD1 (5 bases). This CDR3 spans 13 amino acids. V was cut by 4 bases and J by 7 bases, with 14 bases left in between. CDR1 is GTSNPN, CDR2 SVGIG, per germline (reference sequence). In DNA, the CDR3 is TGTGCCTGGACGGCCTATGAGGGGCAGCCCCAGCATTTT. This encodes CAWTAYEGQPQHF.

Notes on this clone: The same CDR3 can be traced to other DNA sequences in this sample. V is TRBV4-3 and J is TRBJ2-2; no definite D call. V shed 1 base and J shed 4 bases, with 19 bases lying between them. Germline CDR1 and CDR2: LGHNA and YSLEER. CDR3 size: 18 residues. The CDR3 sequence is CASSQGSGRPSGTGELFF. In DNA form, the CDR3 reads TGCGCCAGCAGCCAAGGCTCTGGTCGACCGTCGGGCACCGGGGAGCTGTTTTTT.

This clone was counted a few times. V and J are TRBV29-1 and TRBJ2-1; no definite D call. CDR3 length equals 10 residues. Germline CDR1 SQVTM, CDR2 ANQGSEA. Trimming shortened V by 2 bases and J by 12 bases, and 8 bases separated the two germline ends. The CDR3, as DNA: TGCAGCGTTGAACGGCCGGCGCAGTTCTTC. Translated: CSVERPAQFF.

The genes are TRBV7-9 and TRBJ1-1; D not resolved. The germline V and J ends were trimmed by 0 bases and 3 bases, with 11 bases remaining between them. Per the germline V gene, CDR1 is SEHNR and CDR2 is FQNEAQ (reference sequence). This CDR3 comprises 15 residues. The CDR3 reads CASSLAASGHTEAFF. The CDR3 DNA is TGTGCCAGCAGCTTAGCAGCCTCCGGGCACACTGAAGCTTTCTTT.

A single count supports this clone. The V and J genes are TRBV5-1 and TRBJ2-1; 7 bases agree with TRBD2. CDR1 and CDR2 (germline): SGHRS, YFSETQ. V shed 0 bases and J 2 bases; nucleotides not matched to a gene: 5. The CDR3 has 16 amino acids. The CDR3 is CASSLDASGPYNEQFF. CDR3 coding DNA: TGCGCCAGCAGCTTGGATGCTAGCGGCCCCTACAATGAGCAGTTCTTC.

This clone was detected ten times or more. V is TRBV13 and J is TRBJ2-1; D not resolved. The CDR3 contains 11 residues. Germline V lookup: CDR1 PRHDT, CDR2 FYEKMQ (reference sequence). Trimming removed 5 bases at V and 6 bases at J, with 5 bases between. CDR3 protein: CASSGRNEQFF. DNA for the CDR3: TGTGCCAGCAGCGGACGCAATGAGCAGTTCTTC.

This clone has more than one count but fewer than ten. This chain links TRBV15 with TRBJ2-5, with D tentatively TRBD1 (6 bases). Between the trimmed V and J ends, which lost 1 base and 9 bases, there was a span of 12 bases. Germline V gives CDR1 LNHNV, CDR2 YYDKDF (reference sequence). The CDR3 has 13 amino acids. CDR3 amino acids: CATSRGRDMAQYF. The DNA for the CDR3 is TGTGCCACCAGCAGAGGCCGGGACATGGCCCAGTACTTC.

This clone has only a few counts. The CDR3 loop reads CASSQDRRGPSTDTQYF. The DNA of the CDR3 is TGCGCCAGCAGCCAAGATCGGAGGGGACCGAGCACAGATACGCAGTATTTT. V usage is TRBV4-3 and J usage is TRBJ2-3, with a tentative D call TRBD2 (6 bases). The CDR3 contains 17 residues. Germline values: CDR1 LGHNA, CDR2 YSLEER. With 0 bases removed from V and 0 bases from J, the gap between germline ends came to 13 bases.

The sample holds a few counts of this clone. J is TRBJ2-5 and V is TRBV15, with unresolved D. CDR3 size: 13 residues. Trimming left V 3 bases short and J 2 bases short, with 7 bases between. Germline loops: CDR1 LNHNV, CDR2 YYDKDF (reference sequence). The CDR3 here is CATSSPWQETQYF. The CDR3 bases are TGTGCCACCAGCAGTCCGTGGCAAGAGACCCAGTACTTC.

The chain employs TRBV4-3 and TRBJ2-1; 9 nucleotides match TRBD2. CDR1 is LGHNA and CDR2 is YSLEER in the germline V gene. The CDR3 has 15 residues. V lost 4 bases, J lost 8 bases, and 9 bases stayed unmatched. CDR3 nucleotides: TGCGCCAGCAGCCGGCAAGCGGGAGGTTTGTATGAGCAGTTCTTC. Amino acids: CASSRQAGGLYEQFF.

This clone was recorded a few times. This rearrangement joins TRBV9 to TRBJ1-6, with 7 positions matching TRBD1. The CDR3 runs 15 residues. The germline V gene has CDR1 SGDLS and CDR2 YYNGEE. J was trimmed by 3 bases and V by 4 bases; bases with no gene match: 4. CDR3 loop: CASSSGGVYNSPLHF. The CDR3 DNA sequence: TGTGCCAGCAGCTCAGGGGGTGTCTATAATTCACCCCTCCACTTT. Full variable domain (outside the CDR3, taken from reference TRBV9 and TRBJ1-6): DSGVTQTPKHLITATGQRVTLRCSPRSGDLSVYWYQQSLDQGLQFLIQYYNGEERAKGNILERFSAQQFPDLHSELNLSSLELGDSALYFCASSSGGVYNSPLHFGNGTRLTVT.

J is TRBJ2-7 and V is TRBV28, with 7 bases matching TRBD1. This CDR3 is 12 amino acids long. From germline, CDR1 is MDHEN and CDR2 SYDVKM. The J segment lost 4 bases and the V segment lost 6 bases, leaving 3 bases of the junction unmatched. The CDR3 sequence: CASSYRGYEQYF. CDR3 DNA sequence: TGTGCCAGCAGCTACAGGGGTTACGAGCAGTACTTC.

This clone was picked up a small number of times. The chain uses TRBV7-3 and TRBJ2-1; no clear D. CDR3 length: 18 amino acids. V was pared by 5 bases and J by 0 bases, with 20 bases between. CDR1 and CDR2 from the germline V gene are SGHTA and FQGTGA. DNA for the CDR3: TGTGCCAGCAGCCTCGAAGCTGTCGTTCTTAGCTCCTACAATGAGCAGTTCTTC. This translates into CASSLEAVVLSSYNEQFF. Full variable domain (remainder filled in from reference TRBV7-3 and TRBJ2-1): GAGVSQTPSNKVTEKGKYVELRCDPISGHTALYWYRQSLGQGPEFLIYFQGTGAADDSGLPNDRFFAVRPEGSVSTLKIQRTERGDSAVYLCASSLEAVVLSSYNEQFFGPGTRLTVL.

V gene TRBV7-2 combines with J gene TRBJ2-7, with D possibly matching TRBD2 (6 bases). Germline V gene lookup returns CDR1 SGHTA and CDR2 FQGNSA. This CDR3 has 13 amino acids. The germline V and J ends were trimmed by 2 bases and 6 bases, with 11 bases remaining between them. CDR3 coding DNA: TGTGCCAGCAGCTTAAGGACGGGAGCCGAGCAGTACGTC. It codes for CASSLRTGAEQYV.

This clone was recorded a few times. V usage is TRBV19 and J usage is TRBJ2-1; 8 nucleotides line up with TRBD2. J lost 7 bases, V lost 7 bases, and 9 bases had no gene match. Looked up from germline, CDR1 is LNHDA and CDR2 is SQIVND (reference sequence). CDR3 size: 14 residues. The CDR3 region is CASNPGRARNEQFF. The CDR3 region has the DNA TGTGCCAGTAATCCCGGGAGGGCGAGAAATGAGCAGTTCTTC. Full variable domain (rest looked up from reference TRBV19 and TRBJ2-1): DGGITQSPKYLFRKEGQNVTLSCEQNLNHDAMYWYRQDPGQGLRLIYYSQIVNDFQKGDIAEGYSVSREKKESFPLTVTSAQKNPTAFYLCASNPGRARNEQFFGPGTRLTVL.

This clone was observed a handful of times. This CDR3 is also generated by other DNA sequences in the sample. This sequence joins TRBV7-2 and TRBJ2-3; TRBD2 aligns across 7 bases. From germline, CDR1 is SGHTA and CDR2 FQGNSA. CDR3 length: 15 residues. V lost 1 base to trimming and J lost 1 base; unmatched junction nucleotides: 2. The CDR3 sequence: CASSLGAGGTDTQYF. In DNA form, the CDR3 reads TGTGCCAGCAGCTTAGGGGCGGGGGGCACAGATACGCAGTATTTT.

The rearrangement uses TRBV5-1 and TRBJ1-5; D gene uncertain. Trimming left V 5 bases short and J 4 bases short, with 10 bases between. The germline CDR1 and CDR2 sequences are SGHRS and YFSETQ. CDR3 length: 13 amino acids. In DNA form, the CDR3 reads TGCGCCAGCAGGGTAGGCGTGAATCAGCCCCAGCATTTT. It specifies CASRVGVNQPQHF.

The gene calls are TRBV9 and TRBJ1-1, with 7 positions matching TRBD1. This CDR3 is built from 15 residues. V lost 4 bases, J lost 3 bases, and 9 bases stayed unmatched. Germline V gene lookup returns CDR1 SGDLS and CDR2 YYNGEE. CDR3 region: CASSLRGGRHTEAFF. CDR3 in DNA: TGTGCCAGCAGCCTCCGAGGGGGCCGACACACTGAAGCTTTCTTT.

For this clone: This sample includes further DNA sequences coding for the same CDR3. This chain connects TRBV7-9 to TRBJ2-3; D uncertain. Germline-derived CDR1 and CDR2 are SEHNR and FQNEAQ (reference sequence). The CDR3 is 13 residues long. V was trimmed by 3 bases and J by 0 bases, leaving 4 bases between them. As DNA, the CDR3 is TGTGCCAGCAGCTTTTCTAGCACAGATACGCAGTATTTT. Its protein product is CASSFSSTDTQYF.

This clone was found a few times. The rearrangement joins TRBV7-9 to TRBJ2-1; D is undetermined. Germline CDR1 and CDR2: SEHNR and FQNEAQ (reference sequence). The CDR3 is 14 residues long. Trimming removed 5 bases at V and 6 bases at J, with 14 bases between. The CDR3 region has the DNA TGTGCCAGCAGCCTCGGCAGGAACCGCAATGAGCAGTTCTTC. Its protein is CASSLGRNRNEQFF.

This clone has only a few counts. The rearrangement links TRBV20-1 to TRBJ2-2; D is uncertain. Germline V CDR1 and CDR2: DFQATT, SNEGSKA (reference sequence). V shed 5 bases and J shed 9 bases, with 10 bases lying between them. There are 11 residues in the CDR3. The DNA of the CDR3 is TGCAGTGCTTTGAGGACGAGGGAGCTGTTTTTT. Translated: CSALRTRELFF.

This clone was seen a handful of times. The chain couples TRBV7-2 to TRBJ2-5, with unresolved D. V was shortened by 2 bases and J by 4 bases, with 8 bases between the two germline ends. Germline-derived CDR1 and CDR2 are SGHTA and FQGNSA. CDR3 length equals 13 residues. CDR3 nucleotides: TGTGCCAGCAGCTTACTGTGGGCAGAGACCCAGTACTTC. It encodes CASSLLWAETQYF.

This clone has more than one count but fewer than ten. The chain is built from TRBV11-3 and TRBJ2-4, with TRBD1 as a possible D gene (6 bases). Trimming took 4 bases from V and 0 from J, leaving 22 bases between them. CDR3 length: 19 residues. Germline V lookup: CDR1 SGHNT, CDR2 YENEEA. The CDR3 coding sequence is TGTGCCAGCAGCTCTTGGACATCTGGAAACAGGGTAGCCAAAAACATTCAGTACTTC. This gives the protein CASSSWTSGNRVAKNIQYF.